The 27 T cell receptor beta chains given below trace back to one sample, sequenced in a study of Ad26.COV2.S vaccination and SARS-CoV-2 variants. Treatment described: 19 received Ad26.COV2.S at low or high dose, single or two shots; 5 received placebo; per-sample allocation not given. On day 63 after the first injection, vaccine and placebo recipients gave samples. Method: immunoSEQ multiplex PCR; TCRdb's copy keeps in-frame clones and lacks some. The profile shows about 480,000 clones, roughly 89% of them singletons. This sample comprised peripheral blood, obtained in a trial of Ad26.COV2.S vaccine versus placebo. These receptors all stem from a person between 18 and 60 years old who received the Ad26.COV2.S COVID-19 vaccine or a placebo.

The chain combines TRBV5-1 with TRBJ1-6; possible D gene TRBD1, 6 bases. Trimming cost V 4 bases and J 9 bases, with 23 bases left between them. The V gene's germline CDR1 is SGHRS and CDR2 YFSETQ. This CDR3 contains 17 residues. The CDR3 here is CASSPTFTGPGGSPLHF. DNA for the CDR3: TGCGCCAGCAGCCCAACTTTTACAGGGCCTGGGGGTTCACCCCTCCACTTT. The complete variable domain, with remaining parts taken from reference TRBV5-1 and TRBJ1-6, reads KAGVTQTPRYLIKTRGQQVTLSCSPISGHRSVSWYQQTPGQGLQFLFEYFSETQRNKGNFPGRFSGRQFSNSRSEMNVSTLELGDSALYLCASSPTFTGPGGSPLHFGNGTRLTVT.

The chain has TRBV28 and TRBJ1-5; D is uncertain. The CDR3 has 12 residues. CDR1 and CDR2 (germline): MDHEN, SYDVKM. Trimming cost V 6 bases and J 5 bases, with 8 bases left between them. This chain's CDR3 is CASRLPDQPQHF. In nucleotides, the CDR3 is TGTGCCAGCAGGCTACCAGATCAGCCCCAGCATTTT.

Comments on this clone: Other DNA sequences in the sample encode the same CDR3. CDR3 protein: CASSYYNEQFF. CDR3 nucleotides: TGTGCCAGCAGTTATTACAATGAGCAGTTCTTC. The V and J genes are TRBV28 and TRBJ2-1; D ambiguous. Germline CDR1 is MDHEN and CDR2 is SYDVKM. The CDR3 is made up of 11 amino acids. V shed 4 bases and J shed 4 bases, with 2 bases lying between them.

The chain links TRBV16 to TRBJ2-1; tentatively, D is TRBD2 (5 bases). Trimming left V 1 base short and J 9 bases short, with 10 bases between. The CDR3 loop spans 13 amino acids. Germline-derived CDR1 and CDR2 are KGHSY and FQNENV. The CDR3 DNA is TGTGCCAGCAGCCAATTCAGAGGGTTTGAGCAGTTCTTC. It encodes CASSQFRGFEQFF.

The V gene is TRBV19, the J gene TRBJ1-5, with D possibly TRBD1 on 6 matching bases. In germline, CDR1 is LNHDA, CDR2 SQIVND (reference sequence). Trimming stripped 2 bases from V and 6 bases from J, with 14 bases between. The CDR3 is 15 amino acids. The CDR3 DNA reads TGTGCCAGTAGTATATCGCGGACAGACTCTCAGCCCCAGCATTTT. This sequence encodes CASSISRTDSQPQHF.

This clone was seen more than once but under ten times. CDR3 protein: CASSSWTDLSYEQYF. CDR3 nucleotide sequence: TGTGCCAGCAGTTCTTGGACAGACCTAAGCTACGAGCAGTACTTC. This rearrangement joins TRBV28 to TRBJ2-7; the D gene is possibly TRBD1 (6 bases). V shed 4 bases and J shed 3 bases, with 16 bases lying between them. Germline lookup yields CDR1 MDHEN and CDR2 SYDVKM. This CDR3 is 15 amino acids long.

DNA of the CDR3: TGTGCCAGCAGTGAATCTGGGTCAGCGCCGCATTTT. Protein product: CASSESGSAPHF. The rearrangement joins TRBV6-1 to TRBJ1-5; D is undetermined. The length of the CDR3 is 12 residues. Germline V lookup: CDR1 MNHNS, CDR2 SASEGT. Deletions cut 2 bases from V and 15 bases from J, with 14 bases between.

This chain links TRBV27 with TRBJ1-1; perhaps TRBD1 as D (5 bases). The V end was cut by 9 bases, the J end by 0 bases, with 11 bases between. CDR1 MNHEY and CDR2 SMNVEV come from the germline V gene (reference sequence). This CDR3 has 13 amino acids. CDR3: CASMGLVNTEAFF. The CDR3 DNA reads TGTGCCAGTATGGGACTGGTGAACACTGAAGCTTTCTTT.

The gene calls are TRBV7-8 and TRBJ2-5, with 10 bases aligning to TRBD2. The CDR3 totals 14 residues. Germline V CDR1 and CDR2: SGHVS, FQNEAQ. The junction had 4 bases not matched to a gene; V was cut back by 5 bases and J by 4 bases. CDR3 sequence: CASSPPSGRETQYF. The DNA for the CDR3 is TGTGCCAGCAGCCCACCTAGCGGGAGAGAGACCCAGTACTTC.

This chain joins TRBV4-3 and TRBJ2-3; D unresolved. CDR3 size: 16 residues. The V end lost 0 bases, the J end lost 0 bases, and 10 bases lay between the germline ends. Germline V gene sequence: CDR1 LGHNA, CDR2 YSLEER. CDR3: CASSQEWATSTDTQYF. The CDR3 coding sequence is TGCGCCAGCAGCCAAGAATGGGCTACCAGCACAGATACGCAGTATTTT.

The chain has TRBV7-8 and TRBJ2-7; 7 bases fit TRBD1. Germline V gene lookup returns CDR1 SGHVS and CDR2 FQNEAQ. The V and J ends lost 5 bases and 7 bases, in that order; junction bases with no gene match: 8. The CDR3 contains 13 residues. The CDR3 protein is CASSGTGVGEQYF. In nucleotides, the CDR3 is TGTGCCAGCAGCGGTACAGGGGTTGGAGAGCAGTACTTC.

This clone was detected only a few times. V gene TRBV7-9 combines with J gene TRBJ1-6; 7 bases align to TRBD1. This CDR3 contains 14 residues. J lost 7 bases, V lost 5 bases, and 5 bases had no gene match. In germline, CDR1 is SEHNR, CDR2 FQNEAQ (reference sequence). CDR3 sequence reads: CASSPTGDNSPLHF. CDR3 sequence (DNA): TGTGCCAGCAGCCCAACAGGGGACAATTCACCCCTCCACTTT.

A single count supports this clone. This CDR3 is CAGQDRTLPEAFF. For the CDR3, the DNA is TGTGCCGGCCAGGACAGGACTCTCCCTGAAGCTTTCTTT. This chain uses TRBV2 with TRBJ1-1; TRBD1 matches 7 bases. V trimming: 11 bases; J trimming: 6 bases; junction bases outside the gene matches: 12. Germline CDR1 and CDR2: SNHLY and FYNNEI. CDR3 length equals 13 residues. The full variable domain, with the rest looked up from reference TRBV2 and TRBJ1-1, is EPEVTQTPSHQVTQMGQEVILRCVPISNHLYFYWYRQILGQKVEFLVSFYNNEISEKSEIFDDQFSVERPDGSNFTLKIRSTKLEDSAMYFCAGQDRTLPEAFFGQGTRLTVV.

The V and J genes are TRBV27 and TRBJ2-5, with D uncertain. With 3 bases removed from V and 4 bases from J, the gap between germline ends came to 9 bases. CDR3 length equals 13 residues. Per germline, CDR1 MNHEY and CDR2 SMNVEV (reference sequence). The CDR3 coding sequence is TGTGCCAGCAGTTTTTTTGACGGAGAGACCCAGTACTTC. This codes for CASSFFDGETQYF.

The chain employs TRBV5-1 and TRBJ2-2, with no clear D. CDR1 and CDR2 (germline): SGHRS, YFSETQ. Trimming removed 3 bases from V and 6 bases from J, with 12 bases in between. The CDR3 runs 14 residues. CDR3 region: CASSSIRPSGELFF. Here the CDR3 DNA reads TGCGCCAGCAGCTCGATTCGACCTTCCGGGGAGCTGTTTTTT.

The chain uses TRBV3-1 (or the pseudogene TRBV3-2) and TRBJ1-5; D is ambiguous. The V gene lost 6 bases and the J gene lost 7 bases, with 16 bases spanning the gap. CDR3 size: 14 residues. Germline assignment: CDR1 LGHDT and CDR2 YNNKEL (reference sequence). Written as DNA, the CDR3 is TGTGCCAGCAGTCAGCAAAAGGAACAGCAGCCCCAGCATTTT. Encoded protein: CASSQQKEQQPQHF.

The chain has TRBV30 and TRBJ2-7; D possibly corresponds to TRBD1 (6 bases). The CDR3 has 14 residues. Deletions cut 3 bases from V and 6 bases from J, with 18 bases between. Per germline, CDR1 GTSNPN and CDR2 SVGIG (reference sequence). The CDR3 sequence is CAWSQTTGFGEQYF. The CDR3 bases are TGTGCCTGGAGCCAAACCACAGGGTTTGGCGAGCAGTACTTC.

A few counts support this clone. This chain joins TRBV5-4 and TRBJ2-7; 9 nucleotides agree with TRBD1. Germline-derived CDR1 and CDR2 are SGHNT and YYREEE (reference sequence). The CDR3 has 15 residues. The J segment lost 5 bases and the V segment lost 5 bases, leaving 11 bases of the junction unmatched. The CDR3 here is CASRNPGQGNDEQYF. DNA for the CDR3: TGTGCCAGCAGAAATCCGGGACAGGGAAACGACGAGCAGTACTTC.

The chain recombines TRBV29-1 with TRBJ1-1; 7 bases line up with TRBD1. This CDR3 is built from 12 residues. Germline CDR1 reads SQVTM; CDR2 reads ANQGSEA. With V trimmed by 3 bases and J by 10 bases, 8 bases remained unmatched. Here the CDR3 reads CSVDRQGGVAFF. The CDR3 nucleotides are TGCAGCGTTGATAGACAGGGAGGCGTAGCTTTCTTT.

The CDR3 reads CASSSAGFEQYF. The CDR3 DNA sequence: TGTGCCAGCAGTTCTGCAGGGTTCGAGCAGTACTTC. V is TRBV6-2 or TRBV6-3 and J is TRBJ2-7; a weak D match, TRBD1 (5 bases). Looked up from germline, CDR1 is MNHEY and CDR2 is SVGEGT. With 4 bases removed from V and 6 bases from J, the gap between germline ends came to 10 bases. This CDR3 contains 12 residues.

The genes are TRBV18 and TRBJ1-3; D gene uncertain. The CDR3 loop spans 15 amino acids. Germline V lookup: CDR1 KGHSH, CDR2 LQKENI. With 2 bases removed from V and 0 bases from J, the gap between germline ends came to 8 bases. The CDR3 nucleotides are TGTGCCAGCTCACCAGGACGGCCCTCTGGAAACACCATATATTTT. This gives the protein CASSPGRPSGNTIYF.

This clone was seen a single time. This sample includes further DNA sequences coding for the same CDR3. The chain employs TRBV9 and TRBJ2-2, with unresolved D. The CDR3 totals 13 residues. The ends were cut back, 0 bases at V and 4 bases at J, with 4 bases in the middle. The germline V gene encodes CDR1 SGDLS and CDR2 YYNGEE. This CDR3 reads CASSVVVTGELFF. In DNA, the CDR3 is TGTGCCAGCAGCGTAGTTGTCACCGGGGAGCTGTTTTTT.

J is TRBJ2-7 and V is TRBV6-2 or TRBV6-3, with 8 bases identical to TRBD2. Germline assignment: CDR1 MNHEY and CDR2 SVGEGT. V shed 6 bases, J shed 2 bases, and the junction held 21 bases outside the gene matches. This CDR3 region has 19 residues. The CDR3: CASSPSPLTRLARTYEQYF. The CDR3 DNA sequence: TGTGCCAGCAGCCCTAGCCCGTTGACACGACTAGCGCGCACCTACGAGCAGTACTTC.

The chain uses TRBV29-1 and TRBJ2-2; perhaps TRBD2 as D (6 bases). Germline CDR1 reads SQVTM; CDR2 reads ANQGSEA. The CDR3 covers 12 residues. Deletions cut 6 bases from V and 4 bases from J, with 9 bases between. CDR3 in DNA: TGCAGCGTAAGACTAGGCACCGGGGAGCTGTTTTTT. Translation: CSVRLGTGELFF.

The chain couples TRBV2 to TRBJ2-1; TRBD1 agrees at 7 bases. Trimming at V came to 8 bases and at J to 10 bases, leaving 14 bases not matched to a gene. The V gene's germline CDR1 is SNHLY and CDR2 FYNNEI. The CDR3 length is 14 residues. As DNA, the CDR3 is TGTGCCAGCCATACAGGGGATCTGGTAGGCGAGCAGTTCTTC. Translation: CASHTGDLVGEQFF.

J is TRBJ2-3 and V is TRBV3-1 (or the pseudogene TRBV3-2); D remains unclear. Trimming cost V 0 bases and J 2 bases, with 12 bases left between them. The CDR3 loop spans 16 amino acids. Looked up from germline, CDR1 is LGHDT and CDR2 is YNNKEL (reference sequence). In nucleotides, the CDR3 is TGTGCCAGCAGCCAAGAAATACTACGGAACACAGATACGCAGTATTTT. Its protein is CASSQEILRNTDTQYF.

V and J are TRBV29-1 and TRBJ1-1; D is ambiguous. The CDR3 runs 15 residues. The germline V gene encodes CDR1 SQVTM and CDR2 ANQGSEA. V gave up 5 bases and J gave up 3 bases, with 19 bases separating them. The CDR3 bases are TGCAGCGTTCTCCTACCGGGTGGGGAGCACACTGAAGCTTTCTTT. Its translation: CSVLLPGGEHTEAFF.